The rows below give T cell receptor beta chains drawn from one sample of a study of vaccination effects on CD4 cells after COVID-19. Clones were read by immunoSEQ multiplex PCR, and TCRdb kept only the in-frame ones, dropping some. The sample shows tens of thousands of clones, about 72% of them seen only once. These receptors' antigens are unknown. The sequencing here drew on CD4+ T cells from PBMCs cultured without peptide, taken before COVID-19 vaccination. All receptors derive from a human donor who had a prior SARS-CoV-2 infection. Both conserved end residues are part of each CDR3. The D gene is left open where the match is weak. A clone size is listed for some rows: how often the clone was seen (once, few, many), or a class if it is expanded.

cdr3_aa cdr3_nt clone_size j_call d_call v_call
CASSPRAGQYF TGTGCCAGCAGCCCTAGGGCGGGGCAGTACTTC NA TRBJ2-5 NA TRBV2
CASSLAGRASGANVLTF TGCGCCAGCAGCTTGGCGGGCAGGGCGTCAGGGGCCAACGTCCTGACTTTC NA TRBJ2-6 NA TRBV5-1
CASSLGPLTSTDTQYF TGTGCCAGCAGCTTAGGACCACTTACTAGCACAGATACGCAGTATTTT NA TRBJ2-3 NA TRBV7-6
CSVETGDTGGDGYTF TGCAGCGTTGAAACCGGGGACACGGGAGGGGATGGCTACACCTTC once TRBJ1-2 NA TRBV29-1
CASSLGAGGRNEQFF TGTGCCAGCAGCTTGGGGGCGGGGGGGCGCAATGAGCAGTTCTTC NA TRBJ2-1 TRBD2 TRBV5-4
CASSQGLAGYNEQFF TGCGCCAGCAGCCAAGGACTAGCGGGCTACAATGAGCAGTTCTTC NA TRBJ2-1 TRBD2 TRBV4-3
CASGNRGTDTQYF TGTGCCAGTGGGAATAGGGGCACAGATACGCAGTATTTT NA TRBJ2-3 NA TRBV19
CASSSALGRDYYNEQFF TGTGCCAGCAGCTCCGCACTGGGCAGGGACTACTACAATGAGCAGTTCTTC NA TRBJ2-1 TRBD2 TRBV7-8
CASSLRMTNTGELFF TGTGCCAGCAGCCTACGGATGACGAACACCGGGGAGCTGTTTTTT NA TRBJ2-2 NA TRBV7-2
CASRFGANVLTF TGTGCCAGCCGCTTTGGGGCCAACGTCCTGACTTTC NA TRBJ2-6 NA TRBV18
CASSENRGTGYGYTF TGTGCCAGCTCCGAAAACAGGGGAACGGGCTATGGCTACACCTTC NA TRBJ1-2 TRBD1 TRBV7-2
CAVRGQGLNEQFF TGTGCCGTCCGGGGACAGGGCCTCAATGAGCAGTTCTTC NA TRBJ2-1 TRBD1 TRBV10-3
CASRISNTGELFF TGTGCCAGCAGGATTTCGAACACCGGGGAGCTGTTTTTT few TRBJ2-2 NA TRBV6-6
CASSIFGGGQETQYF TGTGCCAGTAGTATCTTTGGCGGGGGACAAGAGACCCAGTACTTC few TRBJ2-5 TRBD2 TRBV19
CASSLAALNYGYTF TGTGCCAGCAGCTTGGCAGCTCTTAACTATGGCTACACCTTC NA TRBJ1-2 NA TRBV5-4
CASRATNTGELFF TGCGCCAGCAGAGCAACTAACACCGGGGAGCTGTTTTTT NA TRBJ2-2 NA TRBV5-1
CASSQDPGARPYEQYF TGTGCCAGCAGCCAAGACCCAGGGGCGCGGCCCTACGAGCAGTACTTC once TRBJ2-7 NA TRBV14
CASSLRRGSSYEQYF TGTGCCAGCAGCTTAAGGCGGGGGAGCTCCTACGAGCAGTACTTC NA TRBJ2-7 TRBD2 TRBV7-2
CASRTGNSGANVLTF TGTGCCAGCAGAACAGGAAACTCTGGGGCCAACGTCCTGACTTTC NA TRBJ2-6 NA TRBV6-6
CASSSRGSGRAYNEQFF TGTGCCAGCAGCTCCCGTGGTAGCGGGAGGGCCTACAATGAGCAGTTCTTC NA TRBJ2-1 TRBD2 TRBV9
CASRAGVAEAFF TGCGCCAGTCGTGCCGGTGTCGCTGAAGCTTTCTTT NA TRBJ1-1 NA TRBV5-1
CASSFGAKQPQETQYF TGTGCCAGCAGCTTTGGGGCTAAGCAGCCCCAAGAGACCCAGTACTTC NA TRBJ2-5 NA TRBV13
CASSAEGSDTQYF TGTGCCAGTAGTGCTGAGGGGTCAGATACGCAGTATTTT NA TRBJ2-3 NA TRBV19
CASMSGRINYGYTF TGTGCCAGCATGTCGGGCAGAATTAACTATGGCTACACCTTC once TRBJ1-2 NA TRBV6-5
CAWSGWGATNEKLFF TGTGCCTGGAGTGGCTGGGGTGCAACTAATGAAAAACTGTTTTTT NA TRBJ1-4 NA TRBV30
CASIVAGGRDTQYF TGTGCCAGCATCGTAGCGGGAGGAAGAGATACGCAGTATTTT NA TRBJ2-3 TRBD2 TRBV2
CASSPRGGQGASYEQYF TGTGCCAGCAGCCCACGGGGGGGACAGGGGGCGTCCTACGAGCAGTACTTC NA TRBJ2-7 TRBD1 TRBV9
CASSLLTSLDTQYF TGTGCCAGCAGTCTACTTACTAGCCTCGATACGCAGTATTTT NA TRBJ2-3 NA TRBV6-2/TRBV6-3
CASSLIGQGYEQYF TGTGCCAGCAGCTTGATCGGACAGGGCTACGAGCAGTACTTC NA TRBJ2-7 TRBD1 TRBV5-6
CASSPGPRGGNTIYF TGTGCCAGCAGCCCGGGACCCCGGGGCGGAAACACCATATATTTT NA TRBJ1-3 NA TRBV5-4
CASSSDTPGYRSYEQYF TGTGCCAGCAGTTCAGATACCCCCGGGTATCGGTCCTACGAGCAGTACTTC NA TRBJ2-7 NA TRBV28
CSVERLYEQYF TGCAGTGTTGAGCGGCTCTACGAGCAGTACTTC NA TRBJ2-7 NA TRBV20-1
CASSLRVGTQYF TGTGCCAGCAGTCTCCGGGTTGGGACCCAGTACTTC NA TRBJ2-5 NA TRBV6-2/TRBV6-3
CASSLYASGAYEQYF TGTGCCAGCAGTTTATATGCCAGCGGGGCCTACGAGCAGTACTTC once TRBJ2-7 TRBD2 TRBV27